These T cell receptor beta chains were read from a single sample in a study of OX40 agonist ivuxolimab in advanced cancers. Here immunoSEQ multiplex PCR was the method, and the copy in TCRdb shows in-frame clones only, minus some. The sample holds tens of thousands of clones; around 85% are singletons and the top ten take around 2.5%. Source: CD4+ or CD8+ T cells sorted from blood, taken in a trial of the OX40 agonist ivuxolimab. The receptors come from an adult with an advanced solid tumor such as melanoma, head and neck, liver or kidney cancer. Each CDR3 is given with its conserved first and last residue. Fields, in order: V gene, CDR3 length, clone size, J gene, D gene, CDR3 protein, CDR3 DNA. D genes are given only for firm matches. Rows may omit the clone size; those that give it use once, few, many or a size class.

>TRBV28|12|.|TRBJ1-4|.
CASSLIRGYLFF
TGTGCCAGCAGTTTAATTCGGGGGTATCTGTTTTTT
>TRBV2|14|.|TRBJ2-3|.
CASSGGVSTDTQYF
TGTGCCAGCAGTGGAGGCGTAAGCACAGATACGCAGTATTTT
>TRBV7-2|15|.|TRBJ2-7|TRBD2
CASSLAASGYYEQYF
TGTGCCAGCAGCTTAGCGGCTAGCGGCTACTACGAGCAGTACTTC
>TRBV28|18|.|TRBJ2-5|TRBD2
CASRPRGGGALYQETQYF
TGTGCCAGCAGACCTAGGGGCGGGGGGGCCTTGTACCAAGAGACCCAGTACTTC
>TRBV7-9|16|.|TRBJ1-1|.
CASSPVYGQGNTEAFF
TGTGCCAGCAGCCCCGTTTACGGTCAGGGAAACACTGAAGCTTTCTTT
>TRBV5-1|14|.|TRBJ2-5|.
CASSLDRATETQYF
TGCGCCAGCAGCTTGGACAGGGCCACAGAGACCCAGTACTTC
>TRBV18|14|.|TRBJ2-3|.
CAVGRGANTDTQYF
TGTGCCGTGGGGAGAGGGGCGAACACAGATACGCAGTATTTT
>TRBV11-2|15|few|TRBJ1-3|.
CASSLEGGSGNTIYF
TGTGCCAGCAGCTTAGAAGGGGGTTCGGGAAACACCATATATTTT
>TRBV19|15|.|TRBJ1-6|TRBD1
CASSGRDRGNSPLHF
TGTGCCAGTAGCGGCCGGGACAGGGGTAATTCACCCCTCCACTTT
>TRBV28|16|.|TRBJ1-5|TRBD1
CASSFGGGGPNQPQHF
TGTGCCAGCAGTTTCGGGGGAGGGGGCCCCAATCAGCCCCAGCATTTT
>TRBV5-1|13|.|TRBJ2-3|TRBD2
CAGSGGGTDTQYF
TGCGCCGGTAGCGGGGGCGGCACAGATACGCAGTATTTT
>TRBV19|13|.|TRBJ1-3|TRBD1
CASMRTGIDTIYF
TGTGCCAGTATGCGGACAGGGATAGACACCATATATTTT
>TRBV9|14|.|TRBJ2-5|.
CASSVDSGQETQYF
TGTGCCAGCAGCGTGGACAGCGGGCAAGAGACCCAGTACTTC
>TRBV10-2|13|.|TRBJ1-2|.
CASRSEGGYGYTF
TGCGCCAGCAGATCGGAAGGCGGATATGGCTACACCTTC
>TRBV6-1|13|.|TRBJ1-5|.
CASSETALQPQHF
TGTGCCAGCAGTGAAACGGCGTTACAGCCCCAGCATTTT
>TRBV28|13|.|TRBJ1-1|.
CASSQTLNTEAFF
TGTGCCAGTTCCCAGACTTTGAACACTGAAGCTTTCTTT
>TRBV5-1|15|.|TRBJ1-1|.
CASSLPGTGSTEAFF
TGCGCCAGCAGCTTGCCAGGAACAGGGAGCACTGAAGCTTTCTTT
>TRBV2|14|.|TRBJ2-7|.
CASGSGRGAEEQYF
TGTGCCAGCGGATCAGGGCGCGGCGCGGAGGAGCAGTACTTC
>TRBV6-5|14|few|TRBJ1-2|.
CASSYSEGRYGYTF
TGTGCCAGCAGTTACTCGGAGGGGAGGTATGGCTACACCTTC
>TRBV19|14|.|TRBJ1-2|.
CASSDTGVGLGYTF
TGTGCCAGTAGCGACACGGGGGTAGGGCTTGGCTACACCTTC
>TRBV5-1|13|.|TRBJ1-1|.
CASRRDMNTEAFF
TGCGCCAGCAGGAGGGATATGAACACTGAAGCTTTCTTT
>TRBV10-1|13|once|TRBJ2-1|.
CASSESGGLRQFF
TGCGCCAGCAGTGAGTCGGGGGGTCTTCGGCAGTTCTTC
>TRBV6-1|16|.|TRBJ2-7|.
CASSEGGIGPLYEQYF
TGTGCCAGCAGTGAAGGAGGTATCGGACCGCTATACGAGCAGTACTTC
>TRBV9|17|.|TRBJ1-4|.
CASSVAIGGTFDEKLFF
TGTGCCAGCAGCGTAGCTATAGGAGGGACATTTGACGAAAAACTGTTTTTT
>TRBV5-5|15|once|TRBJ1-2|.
CASSLAGEGVYGYTF
TGTGCCAGCAGCTTGGCCGGGGAGGGGGTGTATGGCTACACCTTC
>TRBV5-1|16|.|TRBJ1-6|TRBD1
CASSLAAGGYNSPLHF
TGCGCCAGCAGCTTGGCGGCAGGGGGCTATAATTCACCCCTCCACTTT
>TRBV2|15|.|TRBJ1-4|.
CASSDKRPESEKLFF
TGTGCCAGCAGTGATAAGAGGCCGGAGAGTGAAAAACTGTTTTTT
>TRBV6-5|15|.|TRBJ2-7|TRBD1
CASSQATGAFYEQYF
TGTGCCAGCAGCCAAGCGACAGGGGCTTTTTACGAGCAGTACTTC
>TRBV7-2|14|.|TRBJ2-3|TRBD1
CASSTGQGTDTQYF
TGTGCCAGCAGTACAGGACAGGGCACAGATACGCAGTATTTT
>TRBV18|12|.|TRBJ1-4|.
CASSSERNGLFF
TGTGCCAGCTCATCAGAACGTAACGGACTGTTTTTT
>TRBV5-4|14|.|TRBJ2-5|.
CASSLHGIQETQYF
TGTGCCAGCAGCTTACACGGAATCCAAGAGACCCAGTACTTC
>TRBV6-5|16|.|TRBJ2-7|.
CASSYFQGAVLREQYF
TGTGCCAGCAGTTACTTTCAAGGGGCAGTACTCCGCGAGCAGTACTTC
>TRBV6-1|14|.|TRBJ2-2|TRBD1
CASRGQGSSGELFF
TGTGCCAGCAGGGGACAGGGGAGTTCCGGGGAGCTGTTTTTT
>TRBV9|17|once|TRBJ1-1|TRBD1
CASSVGTGGFGNTEAFF
TGTGCCAGCAGCGTAGGTACAGGGGGCTTCGGGAACACTGAAGCTTTCTTT
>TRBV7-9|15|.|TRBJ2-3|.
CASSLATVSTDTQYF
TGTGCCAGCAGCTTAGCCACAGTAAGCACAGATACGCAGTATTTT
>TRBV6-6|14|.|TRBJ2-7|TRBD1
CASSQGQGAYEQYF
TGTGCCAGCAGCCAGGGACAGGGGGCCTACGAGCAGTACTTC
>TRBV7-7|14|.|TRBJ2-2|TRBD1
CASSTRTGNGELFF
TGTGCCAGCAGCACAAGGACAGGGAACGGGGAGCTGTTTTTT
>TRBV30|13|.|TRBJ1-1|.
CAWSVPKYTEAFF
TGTGCCTGGAGTGTACCCAAGTACACTGAAGCTTTCTTT
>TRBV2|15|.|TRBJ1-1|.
CASREEVGLNTEAFF
TGTGCCAGCAGGGAAGAAGTGGGGTTGAACACTGAAGCTTTCTTT
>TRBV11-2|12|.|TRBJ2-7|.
CASSLEAYEQYF
TGTGCCAGCAGCTTAGAAGCCTACGAGCAGTACTTC
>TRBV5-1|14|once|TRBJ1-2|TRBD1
CASSPGQGATGYTF
TGCGCCAGCAGCCCCGGACAGGGGGCGACTGGCTACACCTTC
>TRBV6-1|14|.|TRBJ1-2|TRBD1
CASSVDRGDYGYTF
TGTGCCAGCAGTGTTGACAGGGGTGACTATGGCTACACCTTC
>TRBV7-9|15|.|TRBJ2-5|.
CASSLNGAVGETQYF
TGTGCCAGCAGCCTAAACGGGGCCGTCGGGGAGACCCAGTACTTC
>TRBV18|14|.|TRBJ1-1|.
CASSRSGAYTEAFF
TGTGCCAGCTCACGGTCGGGGGCGTACACTGAAGCTTTCTTT
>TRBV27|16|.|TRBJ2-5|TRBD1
CASSPMPGQSQETQYF
TGTGCCAGCAGCCCCATGCCGGGACAGAGTCAAGAGACCCAGTACTTC
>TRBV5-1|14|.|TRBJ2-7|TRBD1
CASSLPGQGSQQYF
TGCGCCAGCAGCTTACCGGGACAGGGCTCCCAGCAGTACTTC
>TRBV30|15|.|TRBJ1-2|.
CAWSVGDFPGVGYTF
TGTGCCTGGAGTGTAGGGGACTTCCCGGGGGTTGGCTACACCTTC
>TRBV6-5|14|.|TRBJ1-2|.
CASRPPGGLYGYTF
TGTGCCAGCAGACCCCCAGGCGGGCTCTATGGCTACACCTTC
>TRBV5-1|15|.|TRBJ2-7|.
CASSFRVAGGSEQYF
TGCGCCAGCAGCTTCAGGGTGGCAGGGGGGAGCGAGCAGTACTTC
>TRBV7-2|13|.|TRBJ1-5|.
CASSPDSNQPQHF
TGTGCCAGCAGCCCGGATAGCAATCAGCCCCAGCATTTT
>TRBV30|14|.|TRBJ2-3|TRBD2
CAWSSSGGADTQYF
TGTGCCTGGAGTTCCAGCGGGGGGGCAGATACGCAGTATTTT
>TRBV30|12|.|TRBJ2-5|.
CAWSLRSGPQYF
TGTGCCTGGAGTCTACGCTCGGGTCCCCAGTACTTC
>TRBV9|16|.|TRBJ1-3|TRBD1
CASSVAGQGVENTIYF
TGTGCCAGCAGCGTAGCGGGACAGGGGGTAGAAAACACCATATATTTT
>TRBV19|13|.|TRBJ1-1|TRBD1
CASSEGARTEAFF
TGTGCCAGTAGCGAGGGGGCCCGGACTGAAGCTTTCTTT
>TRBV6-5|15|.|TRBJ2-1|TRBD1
CASSRRGSSYNEQFF
TGTGCCAGCAGCCGCAGGGGGAGCTCCTACAATGAGCAGTTCTTC
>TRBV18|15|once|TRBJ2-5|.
CASSPAAGSRETQYF
TGTGCCAGCTCACCAGCGGCAGGGAGTCGAGAGACCCAGTACTTC